The 27 T cell receptor delta chains below come from one sample, sequenced in a study of γδ T cells in repeated Plasmodium falciparum infection listed by TCRdb under 2021. For bulk TCR repertoire analysis, Vgamma9/Vdelta2+ and Vdelta2-negative gammadelta T cell populations were flow-sorted out of peripheral blood mononuclear cells. Library preparation employed multiplex PCR. Sequencing instrument: Illumina MiSeq. In TCRdb, clones were called once more from the public reads by CATT, and rows of identical DNA were later combined. The sample profile shows roughly 93,000 delta-chain clones; approximately 1% of them were found once. The top ten hold 7.5% to 10% of the sample. The sequencing sample was made of gamma-delta T cells from blood. Every receptor here comes from a pool of human donors (malaria-infected and uninfected, not separated).

This clone came up many times. Only one base separates this from a far larger clonotype, so it likely reflects a read error. The sample carries other DNA sequences with the same CDR3. This chain joins TRDV2 and TRDJ1; D gene uncertain. The CDR3 spans 14 residues. The germline V gene encodes CDR1 GEAIGNYY and CDR2 EKD. The CDR3 nucleotides are TGTGCCTGTGACTCCTTACTTAACACCGATAAGCTCATCTTT. Its protein is CACDSLLNTDKLIF.

This clone was detected only a few times. The gene calls are TRDV1 and TRDJ1, with D possibly matching TRDD2 (7 bases). The CDR3 consists of 22 residues. Germline lookup yields CDR1 TSWWSYY and CDR2 QGS. The V end lost 3 bases, the J end lost 3 bases, and 35 bases lay between the germline ends. The CDR3: CALGDHLPSRSLLGDVADKLIF. The DNA of the CDR3 is TGTGCTCTTGGGGACCACCTTCCTTCACGATCATTACTGGGTGATGTCGCCGATAAACTCATCTTT.

In its sample, this clone was seen a few times. A read error likely explains why the TCRdb protein, taken from a much larger clone, differs from this DNA's translation at residue 15; the protein shown is translated from the DNA. V gene TRDV2 combines with J gene TRDJ1; 12 positions match TRDD3. Assignment of the J gene here rests on matching the DNA to germline, because TCRdb gives none. This CDR3 comprises 19 residues. Germline CDR1 is GEAIGNYY and CDR2 is EKD. The CDR3 nucleotides are TGTGCCTGTGACACCGTTCCTGGGGGATACGCGGGAGTACCCGAGAAACTCATCTTT. Protein: CACDTVPGGYAGVPEKLIF.

This clone occurred a few times. The TCRdb record carries a much larger clone's protein, which differs from this DNA's translation at residue 6; a read error is the likely cause, and the protein listed here is the DNA translation. The chain links TRDV2 to TRDJ3; 8 nucleotides align to TRDD2. TCRdb supplies no J gene; here it was assigned by aligning the nucleotide sequence to germline. CDR3 length: 19 residues. Germline V gene lookup returns CDR1 GEAIGNYY and CDR2 EKD. With 1 base clipped from V and 5 bases from J, the junction kept 12 bases outside the gene matches. The chain's CDR3 is CACDTLPTLGPGDTRQMFF. In DNA form, the CDR3 reads TGTGCCTGTGACACACTTCCTACGTTGGGGCCGGGGGACACCCGACAGATGTTTTTC.

On this clone: The TCRdb record carries a much larger clone's protein, which differs from this DNA's translation at residue 19; a read error is the likely cause, and the protein listed here is the DNA translation. The chain links TRDV1 to TRDJ1; TRDD3 aligns across 7 bases. Trimming removed 1 base from V and 3 bases from J; junction bases left unmatched: 32. The CDR3 is made up of 24 amino acids. CDR1 is TSWWSYY and CDR2 is QGS in the germline V gene. CDR3 in amino acids: CALGERGNLRFSSGGIHYADKLIF. In DNA form, the CDR3 reads TGTGCTCTTGGGGAACGGGGAAATCTACGCTTTTCTTCCGGGGGGATCCACTACGCCGATAAACTCATCTTT.

Comments on this clone: With a far larger clone one base away, a read error is the likely cause. At the DNA level, this CDR3 is encoded by other sequences in the same sample as well. The chain is built from TRDV2 and TRDJ1; TRDD3 aligns across 8 bases. TCRdb offers no J gene call, so here the DNA was matched to germline to obtain one. The CDR3 runs to 18 residues. Trimming took 3 bases from V and 6 from J; bases not matched to a gene: 20. Germline CDR1 GEAIGNYY, CDR2 EKD. The CDR3 nucleotides read TGTGCCTGTGACCCCTTGGGGGAGGCGACTGGGGGCTCCCATAAACTCATCTTT. This sequence encodes CACDPLGEATGGSHKLIF.

This clone was detected a few times. The amino acid sequence in TCRdb belongs to a much larger clone and departs from this DNA's translation at residue 15, likely a sequencing read error; the sequence shown is translated from the DNA. This chain joins TRDV1 and TRDJ1; 10 bases fit TRDD3. The J gene was not available in TCRdb and was assigned here by matching the DNA to germline segments. The J segment lost 4 bases and the V segment lost 5 bases, leaving 28 bases of the junction unmatched. This CDR3 spans 22 amino acids. Germline CDR1 TSWWSYY, CDR2 QGS. CDR3 region: CALGYDFGGIRVSGLLDDKLIF. The CDR3 region has the DNA TGTGCTCTTGGGTACGATTTCGGGGGGATACGCGTATCAGGGCTTCTCGACGATAAACTCATCTTT.

This clone has more than one count but fewer than ten. TCRdb's protein, taken from a much larger clone, differs from this DNA's translation at residue 17, likely owing to a read error; the protein displayed comes from the DNA. The V gene call reads TRDV1; no J gene was called; the table's TRDD3 call for D was not verified on the DNA. The CDR3 length is 19 residues. Germline V lookup: CDR1 TSWWSYY, CDR2 QGS. CDR3 region: CALGRDRPRTGGYADKPIF. The CDR3 DNA sequence: TGTGCTCTTGGACGGGATCGTCCACGTACTGGGGGATACGCCGATAAACCCATCTTT.

With regard to this clone: Translating this DNA gives a protein that differs at residue 7 from the TCRdb one, which belongs to a much larger clone; a read error is likely, and the protein shown is this translation. This chain connects TRDV1 to TRDJ1; tentative D call: TRDD2 (6 bases). Since TCRdb gives no J gene, matching the DNA to germline was used here to assign it. This CDR3 is 19 amino acids long. Per germline, CDR1 TSWWSYY and CDR2 QGS. Between the trimmed V and J ends, which lost 8 bases and 0 bases, there was a span of 28 bases. CDR3 amino acids: CALSYREGRGLQYTDKLIF. The DNA for the CDR3 is TGTGCTCTTTCCTACCGGGAAGGTAGAGGGTTACAGTACACCGATAAACTCATCTTT.

This clone showed up just a few times. A far larger clone is a single base away, which makes a read error likely. In the same sample, other DNA sequences code for this CDR3. The DNA of the CDR3 is TGTGCCTGTGACACCGTCTGGGAATCCGATAAACTCATCTTC. This gives the protein CACDTVWESDKLIF. The V segment is TRDV2, and no J call was made. This CDR3 is 14 amino acids long. CDR1 and CDR2 (germline): GEAIGNYY, EKD.

This clone was seen many times. TCRdb attributes to this sequence the protein of a much larger clone, which differs from the DNA translation at residue 15; a read error is likely, and the protein displayed is translated from the DNA. The genes are TRDV2 and TRDJ1; D is ambiguous. Per the germline V gene, CDR1 is GEAIGNYY and CDR2 is EKD. The CDR3 totals 18 residues. The CDR3 nucleotides are TGTGCCTGTGACACCGTCGGACTGCGGGACCGTAATTTCGATAGACTCATCTTT. Amino acids: CACDTVGLRDRNFDRLIF.

There are a few counts of this clone. A read error likely explains why the TCRdb protein, taken from a much larger clone, differs from this DNA's translation at residue 10; the protein shown is translated from the DNA. The chain combines TRDV2 with TRDJ1; 8 positions agree with TRDD3. After removal of 0 bases from V and 1 base from J, the junction contained 9 bases not matched to a gene. CDR1 and CDR2 from the germline V gene are GEAIGNYY and EKD. The CDR3 sequence is 17 residues long. The CDR3 is CACDTVTGGLPTDKLIF. CDR3 nucleotide sequence: TGTGCCTGTGACACCGTGACTGGGGGCCTACCCACCGATAAACTCATCTTT.

This clone was observed a few times. TCRdb attributes to this sequence the protein of a much larger clone, which differs from the DNA translation at residue 5; a read error is likely, and the protein displayed is translated from the DNA. Here the CDR3 DNA reads TGTGCCTGTGATGCGCAGCTCCGCCTATTCAAGGGGATGGGGGTAAATAAACTCATCTTT. Its protein product is CACDAQLRLFKGMGVNKLIF. The gene calls are TRDV2 and TRDJ1, with D perhaps TRDD3 (6 bases). TCRdb carries no J gene annotation; the J gene was assigned here by matching the DNA with germline. Looked up from germline, CDR1 is GEAIGNYY and CDR2 is EKD. This CDR3 comprises 20 residues. Trimming removed 4 bases from V and 6 bases from J, with 35 bases in between.

This clone was counted many times. The protein held in TCRdb is that of a much larger clone and does not match this DNA's translation at residue 3, likely because of a read error; the protein shown is translated from the DNA. This rearrangement joins TRDV1 to TRDJ1; tentative D call: TRDD3 (6 bases). The CDR3 is made up of 15 amino acids. Germline V gene data show CDR1 as TSWWSYY and CDR2 as QGS. Trimming removed 10 bases at V and 0 bases at J, with 18 bases between. This chain's CDR3 is CARGPLGLYTDKLIF. CDR3 in DNA: TGTGCTCGCGGGCCGCTGGGGTTGTACACCGATAAACTCATCTTT.

On this clone: TCRdb pairs this DNA with a much larger clone's protein that differs at residue 8, likely a read error; the protein shown was translated from the DNA. The gene calls are TRDV2 and TRDJ1; D is possibly TRDD3 (5 bases). TCRdb supplies no J gene; here it was assigned by aligning the nucleotide sequence to germline. Germline V CDR1 and CDR2: GEAIGNYY, EKD. This CDR3 has 14 residues. With 0 bases removed from V and 3 bases from J, the gap between germline ends came to 10 bases. CDR3 loop: CACDTAGESDKLIF. The CDR3 region has the DNA TGTGCCTGTGACACCGCAGGGGAGTCCGATAAACTCATCTTT.

This clone was seen ten or more times. This DNA translates differently at residue 4 from the TCRdb protein, which is that of a much larger clone; a read error is likely, and the protein shown is the DNA's own translation. The chain links TRDV2 to TRDJ1; 7 positions agree with TRDD3. Matching the DNA to germline supplied the J gene, which TCRdb does not give. Germline CDR1 GEAIGNYY, CDR2 EKD. Trimming cost V 5 bases and J 0 bases; bases outside gene matches: 17. CDR3 length: 18 residues. The CDR3 DNA reads TGTGCCTGTGGCACTCGTCCGGATCTGGGGGGCTACACCGATAAACTCATCTTT. It yields the protein CACGTRPDLGGYTDKLIF.

This clone has ten or more counts. The translation of this DNA and the TCRdb protein of a much larger clone differ at residue 17, probably owing to a read error; the protein shown here is translated from the DNA. V usage is TRDV2 and J usage is TRDJ1; 8 bases fit TRDD3. CDR1 is GEAIGNYY and CDR2 is EKD in the germline V gene. The CDR3 is made up of 19 amino acids. CDR3 amino acids: CACDTDYWGAGPYTDKPIF. CDR3 nucleotides: TGTGCCTGTGACACCGACTACTGGGGGGCCGGGCCTTACACCGATAAACCCATCTTT.

Turning to this clone: The protein that TCRdb holds for this DNA derives from a much larger clone and differs from the translated DNA at residue 9, which likely indicates a read error; the protein shown here is translated from the DNA. CDR3 sequence reads: CACDTMEGESPYTDKLIF. DNA for the CDR3: TGTGCCTGTGACACGATGGAAGGGGAATCCCCGTACACCGATAAACTCATCTTT. J is TRDJ1 and V is TRDV2, with TRDD3 as a possible D gene (5 bases). TCRdb records no J gene; here it was assigned by comparing the DNA to germline. V shed 1 base and J shed 0 bases, with 20 bases lying between them. The CDR3 loop spans 18 amino acids. Per the germline V gene, CDR1 is GEAIGNYY and CDR2 is EKD.

This clone was picked up a small number of times. The protein in TCRdb stems from a much larger clone and differs at residue 17 from this DNA's translation, likely a read error; here the protein is translated from the DNA. The chain links TRDV1 to TRDJ1, with 9 bases matching TRDD3. The CDR3 consists of 21 residues. Germline V gene sequence: CDR1 TSWWSYY, CDR2 QGS. This CDR3 is CALGLLPDVLGDQPNTGKLIF. The DNA for the CDR3 is TGTGCTCTTGGGCTCCTTCCTGACGTACTGGGGGACCAACCTAACACCGGTAAACTCATCTTT.

This clone showed up many times. Given a far larger clone just one base away, this is likely a sequencing read error. This sample also contains other DNA sequences that code for the same CDR3. This chain joins TRDV2 and TRDJ1, with D tentatively TRDD3 (5 bases). Germline V gene sequence: CDR1 GEAIGNYY, CDR2 EKD. The CDR3 is 15 residues long. CDR3 nucleotide sequence: TGTGCCTGTGACATTCTTGGGATGGGCACCGATAAGCTCATCTTT. It translates to CACDILGMGTDKLIF.

This clone has a handful of counts. TCRdb's entry gives the protein of a much larger clone, which mismatches this DNA's translation at residue 7, likely from a read error; the protein reported here is translated from the DNA. The J gene is TRDJ3, the V gene TRDV2, with 8 bases matching TRDD3. The J gene, missing from TCRdb, was assigned here through DNA to germline matching. The V gene end was trimmed by 2 bases and the J gene end by 1 base; junction bases not matched to a gene: 6. Germline loops: CDR1 GEAIGNYY, CDR2 EKD. The CDR3 extends over 18 amino acids. Here the CDR3 DNA reads TGTGCCTGTGACAGAGTGAGGGATACGTCCTGGGACACCCGACAGATGTTTTTC. It translates to CACDRVRDTSWDTRQMFF.

Points on this clone: TCRdb pairs this DNA with a much larger clone's protein that differs at residue 4, likely a read error; the protein shown was translated from the DNA. This chain uses TRDV1 with TRDJ1; TRDD3 matches at 8 bases. The CDR3 is 23 amino acids. Germline V gene data show CDR1 as TSWWSYY and CDR2 as QGS. The CDR3 DNA sequence: TGTGCTCTTAGGGAACTTCCCTACGGCTGGGGGAAGCGGCTCTATCGAAACACCGATAAACTCATCTTT. Its protein product is CALRELPYGWGKRLYRNTDKLIF.

Remarks on this clone: TCRdb pairs this DNA with a much larger clone's protein that differs at residue 10, likely a read error; the protein shown was translated from the DNA. The rearrangement links TRDV2 to TRDJ1; 9 bases line up with TRDD3. In the absence of a J gene in TCRdb, the DNA was matched to germline to assign it here. The trim removed 0 bases at V and 0 bases at J, leaving 10 bases unmatched. CDR1 and CDR2 from the germline V gene are GEAIGNYY and EKD. The CDR3 runs to 18 residues. CDR3 nucleotide sequence: TGTGCCTGTGACACCGTGGGGGGATACACTTTACACACCGATAAACTCATCTTT. Protein: CACDTVGGYTLHTDKLIF.

This clone was recorded a few times. The protein given by TCRdb reflects a much larger clone and differs at residue 3 from this DNA's translation, likely from a read error; the protein shown is the DNA's translation. The rearrangement uses TRDV1 and TRDJ1; TRDD3 matches 10 bases. The J gene, not given by TCRdb, was assigned here from a germline match of the nucleotide sequence. The CDR3 is 18 amino acids. Germline CDR1 and CDR2: TSWWSYY and QGS. CDR3 bases: TGTGCTCCTGGGGAGCCACTACGTACTGGGGGATCGGGCGGTAAACTCATCTTT. As protein: CAPGEPLRTGGSGGKLIF.

Concerning this clone itself: This DNA translates differently at residue 11 from the TCRdb protein, which is that of a much larger clone; a read error is likely, and the protein shown is the DNA's own translation. The chain recombines TRDV1 with TRDJ1; TRDD3 matches 10 bases. Trimming removed 4 bases from V and 3 bases from J; junction bases left unmatched: 20. The germline gives CDR1 TSWWSYY, CDR2 QGS. There are 20 residues in the CDR3. In DNA form, the CDR3 reads TGTGCTCTTGGGGGACGGAGCTGGGGGATATGCGTTGTTTGGGCCGATAAACTCATCTTT. It translates to CALGGRSWGICVVWADKLIF.

About this clone itself: The protein in TCRdb stems from a much larger clone and differs at residue 10 from this DNA's translation, likely a read error; here the protein is translated from the DNA. This rearrangement joins TRDV1 to TRDJ1, with 8 nucleotides matching TRDD3. The J gene was not available in TCRdb and was assigned here by matching the DNA to germline segments. From germline, CDR1 is TSWWSYY and CDR2 QGS. V lost 0 bases and J lost 1; bases outside the gene matches: 4. This CDR3 has 16 amino acids. In DNA form, the CDR3 reads TGTGCTCTTGGGGAACTGACTGGGGGGCGCACCGATAAACTCATCTTT. Encoded protein: CALGELTGGRTDKLIF.

Turning to this clone: The TCRdb record carries a much larger clone's protein, which differs from this DNA's translation at residue 14; a read error is the likely cause, and the protein listed here is the DNA translation. The V and J genes are TRDV2 and TRDJ1, with 9 bases identical to TRDD3. Assignment of the J gene here rests on matching the DNA to germline, because TCRdb gives none. Germline CDR1 and CDR2: GEAIGNYY and EKD. The V gene end was trimmed by 3 bases and the J gene end by 0 bases; junction bases not matched to a gene: 19. This CDR3 is built from 20 residues. The CDR3 bases are TGTGCCTGTGACTCCCCCCCGGGGGATACAAACGCTTTCCACACCGATAAACTCATCTTT. Translated: CACDSPPGDTNAFHTDKLIF.